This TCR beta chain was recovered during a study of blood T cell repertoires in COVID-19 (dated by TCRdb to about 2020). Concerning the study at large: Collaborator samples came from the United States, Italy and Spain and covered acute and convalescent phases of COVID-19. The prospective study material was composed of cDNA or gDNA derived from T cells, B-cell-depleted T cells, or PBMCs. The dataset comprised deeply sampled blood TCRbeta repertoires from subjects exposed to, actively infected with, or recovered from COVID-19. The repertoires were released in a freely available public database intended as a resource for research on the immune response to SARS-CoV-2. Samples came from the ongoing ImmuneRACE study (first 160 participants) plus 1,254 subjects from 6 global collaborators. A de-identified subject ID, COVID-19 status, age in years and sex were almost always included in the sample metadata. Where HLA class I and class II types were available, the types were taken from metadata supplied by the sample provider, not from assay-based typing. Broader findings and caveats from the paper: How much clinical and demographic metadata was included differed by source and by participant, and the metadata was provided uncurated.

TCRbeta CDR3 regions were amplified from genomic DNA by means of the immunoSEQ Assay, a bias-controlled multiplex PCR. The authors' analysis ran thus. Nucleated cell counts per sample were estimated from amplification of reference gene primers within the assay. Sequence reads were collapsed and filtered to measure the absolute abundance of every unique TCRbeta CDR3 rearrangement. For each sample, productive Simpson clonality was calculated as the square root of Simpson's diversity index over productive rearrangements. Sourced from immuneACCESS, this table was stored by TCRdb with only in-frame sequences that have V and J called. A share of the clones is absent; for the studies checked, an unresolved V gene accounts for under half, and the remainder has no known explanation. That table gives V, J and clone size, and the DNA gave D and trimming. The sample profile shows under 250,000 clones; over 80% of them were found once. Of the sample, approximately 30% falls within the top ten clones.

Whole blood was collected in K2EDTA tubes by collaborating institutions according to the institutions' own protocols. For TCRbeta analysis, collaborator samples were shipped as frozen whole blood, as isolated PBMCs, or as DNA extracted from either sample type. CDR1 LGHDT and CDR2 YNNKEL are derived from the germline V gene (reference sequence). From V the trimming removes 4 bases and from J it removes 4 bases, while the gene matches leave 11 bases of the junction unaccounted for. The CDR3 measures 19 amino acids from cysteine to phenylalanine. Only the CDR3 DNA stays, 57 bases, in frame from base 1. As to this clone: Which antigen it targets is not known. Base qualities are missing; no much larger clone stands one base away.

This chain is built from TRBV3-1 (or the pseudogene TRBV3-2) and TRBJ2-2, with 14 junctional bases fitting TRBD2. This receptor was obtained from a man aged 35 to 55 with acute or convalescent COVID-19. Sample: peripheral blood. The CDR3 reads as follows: CASSLPGLAGDVGTGELFF. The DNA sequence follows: TGTGCCAGCAGCCTTCCGGGACTAGCGGGAGACGTTGGCACCGGGGAGCTGTTTTTT.